These T cell receptor beta chains were read from a single sample in a study of T and B cells in COVID-19 patients. TCRdb used MiXCR to reprocess the multiplex PCR reads, holding one entry per CDR3 protein. The table records roughly 5,200 distinct CDR3 sequences, around a quarter of them present only once. Input material: blood. The receptors were gathered from a human donor with active COVID-19. CDR3s include the opening cysteine and the closing phenylalanine or tryptophan. A D gene is named only where the DNA matches it firmly. Some rows have no size entry. The others give once, few or many, or a class for an expanded clone.

d_call	j_call	v_call	clone_size	cdr3_aa	cdr3_nt
TRBD1	TRBJ2-7	TRBV5-1	.	CASWGTGGQEQYF	TGCGCCAGCTGGGGGACAGGGGGACAGGAGCAGTACTTC
TRBD2	TRBJ2-1	TRBV6-5	.	CASSYSGTSGIYNEQFF	TGTGCCAGCAGTTACTCGGGGACTAGCGGGATATACAATGAGCAGTTCTTC
.	TRBJ2-7	TRBV6-5	.	CASSSVGGGSSYEQYF	TGTGCCAGCAGTTCAGTCGGCGGGGGCAGCTCCTACGAGCAGTACTTC
.	TRBJ2-4	TRBV19	medium-sized	CASLSGVGNIQYF	TGTGCCAGCCTAAGCGGCGTGGGAAACATTCAGTACTTC
.	TRBJ2-6	TRBV30	medium-sized	CAWSVGQAHSGANVLTF	TGTGCCTGGAGTGTCGGGCAGGCGCACTCTGGGGCCAACGTCCTGACTTTC
TRBD1	TRBJ2-1	TRBV7-9	few	CASSPPGQGGYEQFF	TGTGCCAGCAGCCCCCCGGGACAGGGAGGCTATGAGCAGTTCTTC
.	TRBJ2-3	TRBV20-1	.	CSARSFWGRTDTQYF	TGCAGTGCTAGATCCTTCTGGGGCCGCACAGATACGCAGTATTTT
.	TRBJ1-6	TRBV4-3	.	CASSQGYNSPLHF	TGCGCCAGCAGCCAGGGATATAACTCACCCCTCCACTTT
.	TRBJ1-5	TRBV5-5	.	CASSQGNPWGNQPQHF	TGTGCCAGCAGCCAGGGCAACCCCTGGGGCAATCAGCCCCAGCATTTT
TRBD2	TRBJ2-7	TRBV12-3/TRBV12-4	few	CASSFGTSGQEQYF	TGTGCCAGCAGTTTTGGGACTAGCGGCCAGGAGCAGTACTTC
.	TRBJ1-5	TRBV7-4	.	CASSPAGGNQPQHF	TGTGCCAGCAGCCCTGCCGGAGGCAATCAGCCCCAGCATTTT
.	TRBJ2-7	TRBV7-2	few	CASSTGRTGSYEQYF	TGTGCCAGCAGCACGGGCCGGACTGGCTCATACGAGCAGTACTTC
.	TRBJ1-3	TRBV6-2/TRBV6-3	.	CASRRPTQARSGNTIYF	TGTGCCAGCAGACGCCCGACACAAGCTCGCTCTGGAAACACCATATATTTT
TRBD1	TRBJ1-2	TRBV6-1	few	CASSEIDRVTGYTF	TGTGCCAGCAGTGAAATTGACAGGGTGACTGGCTACACCTTC
.	TRBJ1-6	TRBV20-1	.	CSASGHLENSPLHF	TGCAGTGCTAGCGGACACCTAGAGAATTCACCCCTCCACTTT
TRBD2	TRBJ2-3	TRBV6-2/TRBV6-3	medium-sized	CASSTGGPTDTQYF	TGTGCCAGCAGTACGGGGGGGCCCACAGATACGCAGTATTTT
TRBD1	TRBJ2-5	TRBV7-9	few	CASSLRSGGQGKETQYF	TGTGCCAGCAGCTTAAGGTCCGGGGGACAGGGGAAGGAGACCCAGTACTTC
.	TRBJ2-5	TRBV19	.	CACSPRAVQETQYF	TGTGCCTGTAGTCCACGGGCAGTCCAAGAGACCCAGTACTTC
TRBD2	TRBJ2-1	TRBV18	.	CASSPGTRDNEQFF	TGTGCCAGCTCACCCGGGACTAGGGACAATGAGCAGTTCTTC
.	TRBJ1-3	TRBV5-4	few	CASSFQGGGNTIYF	TGTGCCAGCAGCTTTCAGGGAGGCGGAAACACCATATATTTT
.	TRBJ1-1	TRBV29-1	.	CSVVQLNTEAFF	TGCAGCGTTGTACAGCTGAACACTGAAGCTTTCTTT
.	TRBJ2-7	TRBV5-5	few	CASSGPGQNYEQYF	TGCGCCAGCAGCGGCCCGGGACAAAACTACGAGCAGTACTTC
.	TRBJ2-5	TRBV5-4	medium-sized	CASSRTRISRTAFGQETQYF	TGTGCCAGCAGCCGTACCCGGATCTCCCGGACGGCGTTCGGACAAGAGACCCAGTACTTC
TRBD2	TRBJ2-7	TRBV30	medium-sized	CAWRVAGTRLEQYF	TGTGCCTGGAGGGTAGCGGGGACTAGGCTCGAGCAGTACTTC
.	TRBJ2-2	TRBV19	once	CASSIDPSPRLSLGRFF	TGTGCCAGTAGTATAGATCCCTCCCCCCGCCTGTCGCTGGGGAGGTTTTTT
TRBD2	TRBJ2-5	TRBV10-3	medium-sized	CAISGLAGGRGETQYF	TGTGCCATCAGTGGTCTAGCGGGAGGACGGGGAGAGACCCAGTACTTC
.	TRBJ2-5	TRBV10-3	few	CAISTPALAHQETQYF	TGTGCCATCAGTACCCCCGCCCTAGCGCACCAAGAGACCCAGTACTTC